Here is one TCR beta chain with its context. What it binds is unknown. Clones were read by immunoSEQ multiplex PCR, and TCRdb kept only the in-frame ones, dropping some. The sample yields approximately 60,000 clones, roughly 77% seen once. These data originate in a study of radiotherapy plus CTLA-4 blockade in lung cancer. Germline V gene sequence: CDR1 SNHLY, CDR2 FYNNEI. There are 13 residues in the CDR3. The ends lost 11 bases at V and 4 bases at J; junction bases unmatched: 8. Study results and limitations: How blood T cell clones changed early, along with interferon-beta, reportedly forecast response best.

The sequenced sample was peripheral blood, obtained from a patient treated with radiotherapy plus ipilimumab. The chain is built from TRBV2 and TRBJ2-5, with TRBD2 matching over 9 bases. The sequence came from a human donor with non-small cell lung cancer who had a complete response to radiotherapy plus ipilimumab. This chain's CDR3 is CAGSGGYPETQYF. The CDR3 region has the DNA TGTGCCGGGAGCGGGGGGTACCCAGAGACCCAGTACTTC. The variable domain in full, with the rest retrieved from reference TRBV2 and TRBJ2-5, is EPEVTQTPSHQVTQMGQEVILRCVPISNHLYFYWYRQILGQKVEFLVSFYNNEISEKSEIFDDQFSVERPDGSNFTLKIRSTKLEDSAMYFCAGSGGYPETQYFGPGTRLLVL.